This TCR beta chain is from a study of PD-L1 blockade in urothelial cancer. Time point reported: pretreatment peripheral blood. CDR3 length equals 15 residues. V was cut by 4 bases and J by 4 bases, with 16 bases left in between. The germline CDR1 and CDR2 sequences are MDHEN and SYDVKM. Clones were read by immunoSEQ multiplex PCR, and TCRdb kept only the in-frame ones, dropping some. Of more than 90,000 clones listed, over 75% are singletons. The receptor was derived from a man in his sixties with urothelial cancer. The chain employs TRBV28 and TRBJ1-2; D is possibly TRBD1 (6 bases). The sample was PBMCs, taken around atezolizumab (anti-PD-L1) treatment. The CDR3 DNA is TGTGCCAGCAGTTCTCAGGGGTATGGTGGCTATGGCTACACCTTC. Its protein is CASSSQGYGGYGYTF.